Reported below is one TCR beta chain. The antigen this receptor binds is unknown. No base quality values were provided; no much bigger clone lies one nucleotide off. The sample originates from a study of cytomegalovirus exposure and HLA in healthy donors (dated by TCRdb to about 2017). Study-level background: An earlier analysis of approximately 600 of the donors reported 250 to 350 Gb of sequence data and 117 million unique TCR beta sequences from about 179 million T cells. Among about 360 genotyped donors of the cohort, an average of around 240,000 unique TCR beta nucleotide sequences were sequenced per donor, around 18% of them non-productive. A later analysis re-analyzed previously published TCR beta repertoires from roughly 690 donors and added high-resolution HLA genotyping to study TCR occurrence patterns. Using immunosequencing, the study profiled T cell repertoires from approximately 700 subjects and related those repertoires to cytomegalovirus serostatus. Donor age, sex, ethnicity and CMV serostatus were collected together with the repertoire data. High-throughput TCR immunosequencing, statistical association of individual TCRs with disease status, and machine learning were combined to predict cytomegalovirus infection status. The study aimed to test whether cataloging public T cell receptors could reveal signatures of past pathogen exposure. In the later analysis, no new phenotypic data were used to find candidate immune exposures; instead, reliance was placed on TCR beta sequences and their occurrence across donors. Every repertoire in the discovery cohort had been generated on one and the same sequencing platform. Five DR-DQ haplotypes were handled as single units for association and clustering because linkage in the cohort was strong. Of the 300 to 500 genotyped donors, 75% to 85% were placed in the genetic ancestry cluster associated with self-reported Caucasian donors. An early release covering about 600 HLA-typed donors comprised 300 to 350 gigabases of sequencing data and 65 million to 100 million unique TCR sequences. Typing coverage varied by locus: roughly 629-640 donors for A, B, C, DRB1 and DQB1; approximately 500 for DQA1; over 600 for DPA1; approximately 470 for DPB1. Along with the approximately 700-subject first cohort, a separate validation cohort of around 110 different subjects was used. HLA typing included class I and class II loci at four-digit resolution. An earlier analysis of roughly 580 of the donors used high-throughput TCR beta sequencing to judge whether each TCR beta V gene segment behaved as functional or pseudogenic. A later genetic analysis used genome-wide SNP genotypes for 398 of the 666 donors, treating that subset as a discovery cohort.

Points the paper makes about the study in general: Over 15 rarely observed V segments, including chromosome 9 orphons, were excluded from the earlier analysis of several hundred of the donors because counts were too low. A later genetic analysis reported fewer N-insertions in productive TCRs among donors in an Asian-associated ancestry cluster than the roughly 650-donor mean. According to the authors, the approach could potentially be generalized to other disease states and immunological phenotypes. An earlier analysis of approximately 600 of the donors showed that most TCR beta V segments appeared in productive rearrangements either about 87% or about 30% of the time, which broadly matched IMGT annotations. A total of 150 or so TCR beta chains were listed by the study as associated with cytomegalovirus. Because HLA typing was unavailable for some donors at each locus, only the typed subset was used in association tests. A cluster of highly shared sequence variants was judged likely to represent a technical artifact of the sequencing pipeline. Several of the top co-occurrence clusters appeared to be linked to parvovirus B19, influenza, CMV and Epstein-Barr virus, according to a later analysis. Cytomegalovirus status was reported to be diagnosed by the classifier with high specificity and sensitivity in both the original and validation cohorts. Only TCR beta chains were sequenced in this cohort, and the absence of alpha or paired-chain data limited detectable features. Compared with equally common non-associated chains, HLA-associated TCR beta chains in a later analysis were more clonally expanded and had lower generation probabilities. Most TCR sequences were seen in very few donors, while some public TCRs were found in many individuals. CMV serostatus was the only immune exposure information available for the cohort. Because the 87-base-pair reads could not distinguish some IMGT-functional V segments, including TRBV6-2 and TRBV6-3, those segments were excluded. A further reported finding was that TCR beta sequences accurately predicted the HLA-A and HLA-B alleles for most subjects in the first cohort. At a false discovery rate of 0.05, a later analysis linked 15,000 to 20,000 TCR beta sequences to specific HLA alleles. An association between a missense DCLRE1C variant and V-gene and J-gene trimming of TCR beta chains was found in a later genetic analysis and replicated in an independent cohort. In a later analysis, TCR association rates were found to vary across HLA loci, with the most associated TCRs seen for DRB1 alleles and the fewest for HLA-C alleles. A few of the identified cytomegalovirus-associated TCR beta chains were confirmed in vitro to be specific for cytomegalovirus antigens. In a later analysis, most CMV-associated TCR beta chains were found to appear HLA-restricted, with HLA associations seemingly driven largely by CMV exposure. When HLA alleles, especially DR and DQ, strongly co-occurred, TCR associations were difficult to assign to individual alleles. Correlated functional status among segregating V segments might be attributable to linkage disequilibrium, but an unknown experimental factor could not be ruled out. Roughly uniform sequencing depth across donors was assumed in presence/absence analyses, although this assumption may not hold.

CDR1 is given as SGDLS and CDR2 as YYNGEE, both from the germline V gene. The germline V and J ends show losses of 6 bases and 2 bases respectively, and no gene match explains 5 bases of the junction. The cysteine opens and the phenylalanine closes a CDR3 of 14 amino acids. CDR3 DNA only is kept here, 42 bases in frame from base 1. The library was prepared using the immunoSEQ multiplex PCR assay. The multiplex PCR relied on a mix of 60 forward primers for TCR Vbeta segments and 13 reverse primers for TCR Jbeta segments. The CDR3 region of rearranged TCR beta genes was amplified from genomic DNA with a multiplex PCR assay. Amplified TCR beta libraries were sequenced as 87-base-pair reads on the Illumina HiSeq System. The original pipeline was this. A later analysis counted about 76 million unique TCR beta chains across the 550 to 700 repertoires, and 10 million to 12 million of these chains were shared by at least two donors. A nearest-neighbor algorithm error-corrected the raw reads and collapsed the reads into unique sequences, merging closely related sequences to remove PCR and sequencing errors. CDR3 sequences were aligned to IMGT reference sequences to assign V, D and J gene segments. For a sequence to be retained, a match of at least six nucleotides to both a V gene segment and a J gene segment was required. Rearrangements were called productive when the CDR3 lacked stop codons and stayed in frame with V and J; all others were non-productive. CDR3 was defined by IMGT convention, running from the second conserved V-encoded cysteine to the conserved J-encoded phenylalanine. The earlier analysis of approximately 590 of the donors excluded any sequence lacking an unambiguous match to a single V gene segment. An earlier analysis of a few hundred of the donors classified V segments as functional when productive rearrangements were above 56.7% and as segregating when the standard deviation between donors was above 5%. A statistical classification framework was developed to diagnose cytomegalovirus status using the catalog of TCR beta chain sequences. V and J gene assignment, in a later analysis, came from comparing TCR nucleotide sequences with IMGT/GENE-DB human TR gene sequences. In a later analysis, CDR3 sequences and most-parsimonious VDJ recombination scenarios were assigned using the TCRdist pipeline. In a later analysis, every TCR beta chain was defined by the combination of its CDR3 amino acid sequence and its V-gene family, and reads without a unique V-gene family were dropped. A later analysis removed several hundred highly shared, low-generation-probability nucleotide sequences to deal with suspected cross-contamination and a sequencing artifact. In a later analysis, a clonal expansion index for each public chain was calculated from normalized within-repertoire ranks of inferred template counts. A later analysis computed generation probabilities with a VDJ recombination model fitted to out-of-frame rearrangements, and checked the results against IGoR. In a later analysis, hypergeometric tests were used to score TCR-TCR, TCR-HLA and TCR-CMV co-occurrence, with a repertoire-size bias correction applied to TCR pairs. In a later analysis, false discovery rates were estimated by permuting HLA or CMV assignments 20 times. A later analysis grouped co-occurring TCRs with DBSCAN, adding TCRdist sequence similarity when clustering within HLA-allele-positive subsets. Repertoires with fewer than 30,000 or more than 120,000 public chains were left out of co-occurrence clustering, as were about five repertoires with anomalous nucleotide sharing. TCRdb obtained this table from immuneACCESS and retained in-frame rearrangements with V and J assigned. These tables miss some clones; where compared with another copy, unresolved V genes account for less than half of the shortfall, and the remainder is unexplained. That table gives V, J and clone size, and the DNA gave D and trimming. Across this sample there are 190,000 or so clones, with around 79% seen only once. The top ten constitute over 1.5% of the sample.

In total, roughly 670 healthy bone marrow donors made up the cohort. Cohort members were all nominally healthy when sampled, although unrecorded immune exposures were likely present. The donor tested CMV seropositive, placing the donor among the 250 to 350 seropositive members of the cohort. Every donor gave a peripheral blood sample, and the peripheral blood mononuclear cells from that sample were used for TCR beta sequencing. The Qiagen DNeasy Blood Extraction Kit was used to extract genomic DNA from the blood cell samples. The V and J genes are TRBV9 and TRBJ1-2, with 9 bases matching TRBD1. The sequence came from a girl aged 10 to 17 in good health and CMV-seropositive. The sample taken for sequencing was PBMCs. In nucleotides, the sequence is TGTGCCAGCACTAACGACAGGGGGAACTATGGCTACACCTTC. It is translated as CASTNDRGNYGYTF.